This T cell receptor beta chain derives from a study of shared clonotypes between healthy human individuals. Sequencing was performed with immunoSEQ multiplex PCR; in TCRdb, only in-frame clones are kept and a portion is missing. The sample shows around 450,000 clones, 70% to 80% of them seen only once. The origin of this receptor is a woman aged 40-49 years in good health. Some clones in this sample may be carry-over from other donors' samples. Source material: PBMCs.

CDR3 residues: CASSPSTGRGEQYF. The DNA for the CDR3 is TGTGCCAGCAGCCCATCGACAGGGAGAGGGGAGCAGTACTTC. The rearrangement links TRBV9 to TRBJ2-7; 7 bases align to TRBD1. V lost 4 bases and J lost 7; bases outside the gene matches: 11. Per the germline V gene, CDR1 is SGDLS and CDR2 is YYNGEE. The CDR3 is made up of 14 amino acids.